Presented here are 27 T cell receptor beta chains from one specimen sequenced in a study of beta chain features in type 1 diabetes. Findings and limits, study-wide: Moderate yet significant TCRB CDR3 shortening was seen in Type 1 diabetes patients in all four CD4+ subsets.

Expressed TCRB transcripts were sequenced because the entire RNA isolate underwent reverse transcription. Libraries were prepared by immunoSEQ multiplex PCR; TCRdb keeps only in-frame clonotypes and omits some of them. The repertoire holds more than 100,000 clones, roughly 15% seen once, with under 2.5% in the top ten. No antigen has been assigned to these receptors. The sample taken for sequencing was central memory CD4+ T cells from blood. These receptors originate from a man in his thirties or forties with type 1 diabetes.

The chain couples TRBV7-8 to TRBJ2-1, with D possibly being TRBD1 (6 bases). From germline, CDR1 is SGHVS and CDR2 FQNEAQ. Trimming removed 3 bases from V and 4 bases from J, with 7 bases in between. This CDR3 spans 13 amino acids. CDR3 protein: CASSLGQYNEQFF. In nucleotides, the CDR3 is TGTGCCAGCAGCTTGGGACAATACAATGAGCAGTTCTTC.

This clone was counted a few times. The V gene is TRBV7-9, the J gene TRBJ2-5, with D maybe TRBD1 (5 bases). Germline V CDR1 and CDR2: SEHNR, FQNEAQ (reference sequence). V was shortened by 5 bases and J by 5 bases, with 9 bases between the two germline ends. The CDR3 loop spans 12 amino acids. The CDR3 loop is CASSRGAETQYF. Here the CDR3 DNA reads TGTGCCAGCAGCAGGGGTGCTGAGACCCAGTACTTC.

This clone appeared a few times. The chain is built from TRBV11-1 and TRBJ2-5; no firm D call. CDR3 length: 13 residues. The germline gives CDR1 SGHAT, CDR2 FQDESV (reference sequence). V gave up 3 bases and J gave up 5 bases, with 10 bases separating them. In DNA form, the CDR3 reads TGTGCCAGCAGCTTTGACGCCCGGGAGACCCAGTACTTC. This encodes CASSFDARETQYF.

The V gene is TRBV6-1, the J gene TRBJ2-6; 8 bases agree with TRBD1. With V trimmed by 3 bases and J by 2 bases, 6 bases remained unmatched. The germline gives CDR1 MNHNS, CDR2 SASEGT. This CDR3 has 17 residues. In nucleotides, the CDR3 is TGTGCCAGCAGTGACGGACAGGGTATGGCTGGGGCCAACGTCCTGACTTTC. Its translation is CASSDGQGMAGANVLTF.

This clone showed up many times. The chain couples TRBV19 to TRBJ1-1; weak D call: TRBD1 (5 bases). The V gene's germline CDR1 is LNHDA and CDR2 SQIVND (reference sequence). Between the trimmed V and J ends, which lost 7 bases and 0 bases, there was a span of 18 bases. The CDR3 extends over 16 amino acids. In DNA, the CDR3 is TGTGCCAGTATTGACCAGCGGGGGAAGATGAACACTGAAGCTTTCTTT. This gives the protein CASIDQRGKMNTEAFF.

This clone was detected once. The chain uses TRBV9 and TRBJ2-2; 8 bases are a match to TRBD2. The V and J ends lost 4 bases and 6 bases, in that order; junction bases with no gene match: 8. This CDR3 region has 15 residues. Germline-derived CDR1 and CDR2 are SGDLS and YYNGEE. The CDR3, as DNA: TGTGCCAGCAGCCTCGGGACTAGTATGTCCGGGGAGCTGTTTTTT. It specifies CASSLGTSMSGELFF.

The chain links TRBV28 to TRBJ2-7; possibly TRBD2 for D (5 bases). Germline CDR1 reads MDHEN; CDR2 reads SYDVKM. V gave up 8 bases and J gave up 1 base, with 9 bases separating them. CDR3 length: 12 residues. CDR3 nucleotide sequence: TGTGCCAGCCGGCCGGGGTCCTACGAGCAGTACTTC. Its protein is CASRPGSYEQYF. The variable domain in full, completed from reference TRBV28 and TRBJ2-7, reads DVKVTQSSRYLVKRTGEKVFLECVQDMDHENMFWYRQDPGLGLRLIYFSYDVKMKEKGDIPEGYSVSREKKERFSLILESASTNQTSMYLCASRPGSYEQYFGPGTRLTVT.

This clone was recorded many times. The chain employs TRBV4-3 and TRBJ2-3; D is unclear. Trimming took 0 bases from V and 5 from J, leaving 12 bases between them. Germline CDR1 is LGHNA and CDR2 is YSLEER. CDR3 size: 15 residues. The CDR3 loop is CASSQDLPAEDTQYF. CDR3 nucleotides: TGCGCCAGCAGCCAAGATCTACCTGCAGAAGATACGCAGTATTTT.

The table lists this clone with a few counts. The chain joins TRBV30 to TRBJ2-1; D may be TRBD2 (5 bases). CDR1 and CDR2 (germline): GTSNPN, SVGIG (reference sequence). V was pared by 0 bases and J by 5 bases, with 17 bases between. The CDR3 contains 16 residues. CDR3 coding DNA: TGTGCCTGGAGTGTAAGTGCTAGCCTTACTAACAATGAGCAGTTCTTC. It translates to CAWSVSASLTNNEQFF.

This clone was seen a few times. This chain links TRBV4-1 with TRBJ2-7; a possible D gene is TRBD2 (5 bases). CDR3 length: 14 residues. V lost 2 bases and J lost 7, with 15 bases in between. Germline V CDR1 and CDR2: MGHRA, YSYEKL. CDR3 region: CASSQNSATGEQYF. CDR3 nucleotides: TGCGCCAGCAGCCAAAATAGCGCCACTGGAGAGCAGTACTTC.

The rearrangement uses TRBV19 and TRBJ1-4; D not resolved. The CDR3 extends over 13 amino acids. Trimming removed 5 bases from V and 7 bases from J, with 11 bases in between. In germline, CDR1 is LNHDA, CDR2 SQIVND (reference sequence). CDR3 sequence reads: CASSFLLGEKLFF. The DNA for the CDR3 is TGTGCCAGTAGTTTCCTCCTGGGTGAAAAACTGTTTTTT.

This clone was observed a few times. CDR3 region: CASSMPPQGQFF. CDR3 DNA sequence: TGTGCCAGTAGTATGCCGCCCCAGGGACAGTTCTTC. The chain recombines TRBV19 with TRBJ2-1, with D possibly matching TRBD1 (5 bases). Germline assignment: CDR1 LNHDA and CDR2 SQIVND (reference sequence). This CDR3 region has 12 residues. V lost 3 bases to trimming and J lost 13 bases, with 13 bases between them.

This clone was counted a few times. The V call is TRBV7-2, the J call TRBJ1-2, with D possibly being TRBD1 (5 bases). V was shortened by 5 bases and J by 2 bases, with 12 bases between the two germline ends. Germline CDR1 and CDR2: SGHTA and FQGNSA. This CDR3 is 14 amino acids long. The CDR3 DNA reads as TGTGCCAGCAGCCCCCCGGCAGGGAACTATGGCTACACCTTC. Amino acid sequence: CASSPPAGNYGYTF.

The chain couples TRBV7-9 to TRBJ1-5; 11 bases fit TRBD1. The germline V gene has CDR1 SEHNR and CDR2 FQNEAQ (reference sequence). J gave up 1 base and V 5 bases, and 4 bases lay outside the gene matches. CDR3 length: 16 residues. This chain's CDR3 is CASSKWTGGSNQPQHF. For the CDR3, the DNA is TGTGCCAGCAGCAAGTGGACAGGGGGCAGCAATCAGCCCCAGCATTTT. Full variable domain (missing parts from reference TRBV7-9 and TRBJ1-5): DTGVSQNPRHKITKRGQNVTFRCDPISEHNRLYWYRQTLGQGPEFLTYFQNEAQLEKSRLLSDRFSAERPKGSFSTLEIQRTEQGDSAMYLCASSKWTGGSNQPQHFGDGTRLSIL.

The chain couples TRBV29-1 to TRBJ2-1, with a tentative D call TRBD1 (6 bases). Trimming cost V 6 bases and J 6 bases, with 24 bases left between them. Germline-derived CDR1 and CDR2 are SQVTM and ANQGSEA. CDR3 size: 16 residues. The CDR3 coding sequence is TGCAGCGTAGCCAGGGACATCACTCGGGCTGGCAATGAGCAGTTCTTC. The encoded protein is CSVARDITRAGNEQFF.

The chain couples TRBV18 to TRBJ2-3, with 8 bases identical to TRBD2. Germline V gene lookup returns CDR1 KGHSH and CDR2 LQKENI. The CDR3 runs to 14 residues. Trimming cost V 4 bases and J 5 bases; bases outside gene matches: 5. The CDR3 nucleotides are TGTGCCAGCTCACTCACGGGGGGGCGAGATACGCAGTATTTT. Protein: CASSLTGGRDTQYF.

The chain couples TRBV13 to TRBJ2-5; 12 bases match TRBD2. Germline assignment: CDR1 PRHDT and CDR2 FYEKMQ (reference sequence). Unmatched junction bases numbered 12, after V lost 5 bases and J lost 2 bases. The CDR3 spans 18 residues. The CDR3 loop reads CASSPRRTSGARQETQYF. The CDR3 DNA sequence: TGTGCCAGCAGCCCGCGGAGGACTAGCGGGGCCCGACAAGAGACCCAGTACTTC.

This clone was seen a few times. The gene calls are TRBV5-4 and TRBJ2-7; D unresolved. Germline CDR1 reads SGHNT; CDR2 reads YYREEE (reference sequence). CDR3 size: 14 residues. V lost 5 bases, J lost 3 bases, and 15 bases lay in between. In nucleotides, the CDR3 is TGTGCCAGCAGTCCGCCAGGTGGTGGCTACGAGCAGTACTTC. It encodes CASSPPGGGYEQYF.

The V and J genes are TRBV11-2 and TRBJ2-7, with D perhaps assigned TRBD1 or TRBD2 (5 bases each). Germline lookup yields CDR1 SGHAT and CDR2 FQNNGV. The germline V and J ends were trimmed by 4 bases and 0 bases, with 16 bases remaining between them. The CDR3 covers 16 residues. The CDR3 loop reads CASSSRGRRSSYEQYF. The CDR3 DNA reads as TGTGCCAGCAGCTCTAGGGGACGGCGGTCCTCCTACGAGCAGTACTTC.

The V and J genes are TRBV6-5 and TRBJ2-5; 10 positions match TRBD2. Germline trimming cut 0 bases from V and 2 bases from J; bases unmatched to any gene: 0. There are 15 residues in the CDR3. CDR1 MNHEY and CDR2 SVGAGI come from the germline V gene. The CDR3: CASSYSTSGQETQYF. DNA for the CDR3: TGTGCCAGCAGTTACTCGACTAGCGGGCAAGAGACCCAGTACTTC.

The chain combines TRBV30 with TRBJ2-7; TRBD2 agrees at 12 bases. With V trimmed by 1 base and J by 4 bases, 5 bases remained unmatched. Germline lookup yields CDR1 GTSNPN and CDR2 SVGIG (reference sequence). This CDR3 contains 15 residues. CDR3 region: CAWSERLAGEYEQYF. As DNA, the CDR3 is TGTGCCTGGAGTGAGAGACTAGCGGGGGAGTACGAGCAGTACTTC.

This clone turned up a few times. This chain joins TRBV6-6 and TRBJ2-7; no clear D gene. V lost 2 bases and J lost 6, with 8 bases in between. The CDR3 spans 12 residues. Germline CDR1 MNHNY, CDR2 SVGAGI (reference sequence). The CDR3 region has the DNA TGTGCCAGCAGTTACATAATGGGCGAGCAGTACTTC. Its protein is CASSYIMGEQYF.

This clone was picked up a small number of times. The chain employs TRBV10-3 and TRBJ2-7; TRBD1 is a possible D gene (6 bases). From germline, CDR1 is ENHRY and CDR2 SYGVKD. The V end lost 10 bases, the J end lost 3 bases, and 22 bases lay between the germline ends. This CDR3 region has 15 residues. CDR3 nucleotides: TGTGCCAGCAGGGGCGAGATAAATGAGGGCTACGAGCAGTACTTC. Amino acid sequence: CASRGEINEGYEQYF.

The DNA for the CDR3 is TGTGCCAGCAGCCAAGATCTCATGTCGGAGACCCAGTACTTC. It yields the protein CASSQDLMSETQYF. V usage is TRBV7-9 and J usage is TRBJ2-5; D is undetermined. The V gene lost 5 bases and the J gene lost 5 bases, with 15 bases spanning the gap. The germline V gene has CDR1 SEHNR and CDR2 FQNEAQ (reference sequence). This CDR3 is 14 amino acids long.

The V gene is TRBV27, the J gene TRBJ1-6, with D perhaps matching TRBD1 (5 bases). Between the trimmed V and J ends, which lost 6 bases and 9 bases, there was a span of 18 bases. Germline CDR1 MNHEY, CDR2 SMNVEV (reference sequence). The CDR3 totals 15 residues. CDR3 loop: CASRLQGAESSPLHF. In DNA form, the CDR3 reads TGTGCCAGCAGGCTTCAGGGTGCGGAGAGTTCACCCCTCCACTTT.

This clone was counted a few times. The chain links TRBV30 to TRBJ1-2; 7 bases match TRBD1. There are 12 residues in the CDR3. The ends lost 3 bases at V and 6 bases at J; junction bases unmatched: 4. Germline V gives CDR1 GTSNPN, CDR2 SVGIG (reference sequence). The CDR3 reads CAWSRGSHGYTF. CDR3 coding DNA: TGTGCCTGGAGCAGGGGGAGTCATGGCTACACCTTC. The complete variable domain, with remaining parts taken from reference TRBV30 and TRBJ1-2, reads SQTIHQWPATLVQPVGSPLSLECTVEGTSNPNLYWYRQAAGRGLQLLFYSVGIGQISSEVPQNLSASRPQDRQFILSSKKLLLSDSGFYLCAWSRGSHGYTFGSGTRLTVV.

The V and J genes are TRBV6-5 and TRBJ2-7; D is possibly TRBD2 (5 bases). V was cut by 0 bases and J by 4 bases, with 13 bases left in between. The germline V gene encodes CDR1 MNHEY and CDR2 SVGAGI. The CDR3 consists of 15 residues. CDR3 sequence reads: CASSYSIGSAYEQYF. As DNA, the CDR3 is TGTGCCAGCAGTTACTCGATAGGTAGCGCTTACGAGCAGTACTTC.